This entry lists 21 T cell receptor beta chains sequenced from one sample in a study of T cells in Graves' hyperthyroidism and ophthalmopathy. TCR beta CDR3 sequences were amplified from RNA transcripts. With the HTBI primer set, the TCR CDR3 went through a first round of RT-PCR. One entry per CDR3 protein, called by TCRdb with MiXCR from the multiplex PCR reads. Here the sample spans 350,000 or so distinct CDR3 sequences, approximately 18% being singletons. Sequencing used blood. These receptors came from a woman aged 25 to 39 with Graves' hyperthyroidism that later progressed to Graves' ophthalmopathy.

This clonotype was seen only a few times. The chain is built from TRBV11-2 and TRBJ1-1, with 7 nucleotides matching TRBD1. The CDR3 is made up of 13 amino acids. The germline CDR1 and CDR2 sequences are SGHAT and FQNNGV. V was pared by 5 bases and J by 4 bases, with 4 bases of the junction left unmatched. The CDR3 spells CASSRGDSTEAFF. The DNA for the CDR3 is TGTGCCAGCAGCAGGGGGGACAGCACTGAAGCTTTCTTT.

This clonotype occurred many times. This chain connects TRBV29-1 to TRBJ2-5, with 10 nucleotides matching TRBD2. Germline trimming cut 3 bases from V and 1 base from J; bases unmatched to any gene: 8. Germline V lookup: CDR1 SQVTM, CDR2 ANQGSEA. The CDR3 loop spans 16 amino acids. CDR3 in DNA: TGCAGCGTTGACGGCAGCGGGAGGGGTTTCCAAGAGACCCAGTACTTC. It translates to CSVDGSGRGFQETQYF.

The chain uses TRBV9 and TRBJ2-1; unclear D gene. CDR1 SGDLS and CDR2 YYNGEE come from the germline V gene. The CDR3 consists of 14 residues. The V and J ends lost 6 bases and 3 bases respectively, with 13 bases between them. The DNA for the CDR3 is TGTGCCAGCACAGGCAGCTACTTCTACAATGAGCAGTTCTTC. Encoded protein: CASTGSYFYNEQFF.

This chain joins TRBV24-1 and TRBJ2-7, with 9 bases that match TRBD1. The germline CDR1 and CDR2 sequences are KGHDR and SFDVKD. The V segment lost 3 bases and the J segment 5 bases; nucleotides outside the gene matches: 10. The CDR3 has 16 amino acids. The chain's CDR3 is CATSDPGTGSPNEQYF. CDR3 nucleotide sequence: TGTGCCACCAGTGATCCCGGGACAGGGTCTCCCAACGAGCAGTACTTC.

This clonotype was detected many times. The germline gene is not matched at one end of the junction; a read error may be the cause. The chain links TRBV12-3 or TRBV12-4 to TRBJ2-7; a possible D gene is TRBD1 (6 bases). This CDR3 has 15 residues. CDR3 sequence: CASTMRLTGPYEQYF. CDR3 nucleotides: TGTGCCAGCACCATGCGGCTGACAGGACCCTATGAGCAGTACTTC.

This clonotype appeared many times. J is TRBJ2-5 and V is TRBV27; 7 nucleotides match TRBD1. Germline V gene lookup returns CDR1 MNHEY and CDR2 SMNVEV (reference sequence). This CDR3 contains 16 residues. V lost 4 bases and J lost 0; bases outside the gene matches: 8. Here the CDR3 reads CASSSPGQADQETQYF. The CDR3 nucleotides are TGTGCCAGCAGTTCTCCTGGACAGGCTGACCAAGAGACCCAGTACTTC.

This clonotype was seen ten or more times. The rearrangement joins TRBV12-3 or TRBV12-4 to TRBJ1-2; the D is unclear. CDR3 length equals 15 residues. Deletions cut 6 bases from V and 0 bases from J, with 14 bases between. The chain's CDR3 is CASSSTGRSNYGYTF. The CDR3 DNA is TGTGCCAGCAGCTCTACCGGACGGTCTAACTATGGCTACACCTTC.

This clonotype was counted a few times. This chain uses TRBV20-1 with TRBJ2-1, with 11 bases aligning to TRBD1. The V gene end was trimmed by 6 bases and the J gene end by 0 bases; junction bases not matched to a gene: 10. Germline-derived CDR1 and CDR2 are DFQATT and SNEGSKA (reference sequence). The CDR3 totals 17 residues. CDR3 nucleotide sequence: TGCAGTGCAATGGGACAGGGGGGCCCGAGCTCCTACAATGAGCAGTTCTTC. Translation: CSAMGQGGPSSYNEQFF.

This clonotype was seen many times. This chain joins TRBV19 and TRBJ2-1, with 8 bases identical to TRBD1. The CDR3 runs to 14 residues. After removal of 3 bases from V and 5 bases from J, the junction contained 3 bases not matched to a gene. Germline V gene lookup returns CDR1 LNHDA and CDR2 SQIVND (reference sequence). Here the CDR3 DNA reads TGTGCCAGTAGTATGGGACAGGTTAACAATGAGCAGTTCTTC. Amino acids: CASSMGQVNNEQFF.

On this clonotype itself: A junction boundary mismatches the germline segment, possibly from a read error. This chain joins TRBV6-2 or TRBV6-3 and TRBJ2-5; D call uncertain. Germline loops: CDR1 MNHEY, CDR2 SVGEGT. The CDR3 is 13 residues long. CDR3 amino acids: CTSSYRSQETQYF. Here the CDR3 DNA reads TGTACCAGCAGTTACCGGAGCCAAGAGACCCAGTACTTC.

This sequence joins TRBV5-5 and TRBJ2-5; the D gene is possibly TRBD1 (6 bases). The CDR3 runs to 13 residues. Trimming stripped 6 bases from V and 5 bases from J, with 14 bases between. Germline CDR1 is SGHKS and CDR2 is YYEKEE (reference sequence). The DNA of the CDR3 is TGTGCCAGCACATTACAGGGATGGGAGACCCAGTACTTC. It encodes CASTLQGWETQYF.

The V call is TRBV11-2, the J call TRBJ2-2; D ambiguous. The germline V and J ends were trimmed by 0 bases and 3 bases, with 8 bases remaining between them. The CDR3 contains 15 residues. Germline V gene sequence: CDR1 SGHAT, CDR2 FQNNGV. Here the CDR3 reads CASSLEGYYTGELFF. The CDR3 DNA sequence: TGTGCCAGCAGCTTAGAGGGATACTACACCGGGGAGCTGTTTTTT.

There are many counts of this clonotype. This chain links TRBV11-2 with TRBJ1-2; D is possibly TRBD1 (5 bases). Trimming removed 1 base at V and 9 bases at J, with 12 bases between. CDR1 and CDR2 (germline): SGHAT, FQNNGV. The CDR3 has 13 residues. This chain's CDR3 is CASSLAQGASYTF. CDR3 sequence (DNA): TGTGCCAGCAGCTTAGCCCAGGGAGCAAGCTACACCTTC.

The table lists this clonotype with many counts. The chain has TRBV7-8 and TRBJ2-3; TRBD1 might be the D (5 bases). CDR1 SGHVS and CDR2 FQNEAQ come from the germline V gene. This CDR3 region has 16 residues. The V end lost 1 base, the J end lost 2 bases, and 13 bases lay between the germline ends. The CDR3 loop is CASSLEGPGYTDTQYF. CDR3 bases: TGTGCCAGCAGCTTAGAAGGTCCAGGGTACACAGATACGCAGTATTTT.

This clonotype has at least ten counts. The V call is TRBV10-3, the J call TRBJ1-1; D gene uncertain. Germline values: CDR1 ENHRY, CDR2 SYGVKD. V lost 2 bases to trimming and J lost 1 base, with 5 bases between them. This CDR3 is built from 13 residues. The DNA for the CDR3 is TGTGCCATCAGTGAGCCTGAGAACACTGAAGCTTTCTTT. As protein: CAISEPENTEAFF.

The table lists this clonotype with many counts. The chain combines TRBV25-1 with TRBJ2-1; the D gene is possibly TRBD2 (6 bases). Germline loops: CDR1 MGHDK, CDR2 SYGVNS. The CDR3 has 16 residues. Trimming left V 1 base short and J 6 bases short, with 16 bases between. CDR3 loop: CASSESGGVLGNEQFF. The CDR3 coding sequence is TGTGCCAGCAGTGAATCCGGGGGAGTATTGGGCAATGAGCAGTTCTTC.

This clonotype was detected ten times or more. The chain recombines TRBV10-3 with TRBJ2-7; D may be TRBD2 (6 bases). CDR3 size: 11 residues. Germline CDR1 ENHRY, CDR2 SYGVKD. CDR3 protein: CASGAGTEQYF. The DNA of the CDR3 is TGTGCTTCGGGAGCAGGGACCGAGCAGTACTTC.

The chain is built from TRBV28 and TRBJ1-2; tentative D call: TRBD1 (5 bases). Trimming took off 2 bases at V and 3 bases at J, with 10 bases between the two ends. Germline values: CDR1 MDHEN, CDR2 SYDVKM. The CDR3 loop spans 14 amino acids. CDR3 protein: CASSLIGAYYGYTF. The CDR3 coding sequence is TGTGCCAGCAGTTTAATAGGGGCATACTATGGCTACACCTTC.

The chain recombines TRBV10-3 with TRBJ1-2, with TRBD1 matching over 9 bases. The CDR3 has 15 residues. The germline V gene encodes CDR1 ENHRY and CDR2 SYGVKD. Unmatched junction bases numbered 5, after V lost 4 bases and J lost 2 bases. This CDR3 is CAISVGQGSNYGYTF. CDR3 sequence (DNA): TGTGCCATCAGTGTGGGACAGGGCTCAAACTATGGCTACACCTTC.

As for this clonotype: The junction and the germline gene differ at one end; a read error may be behind it. The chain is built from TRBV20-1 and TRBJ2-3; no definite D call. Germline CDR1 is DFQATT and CDR2 is SNEGSKA (reference sequence). This CDR3 spans 13 amino acids. CDR3 nucleotides: TGCAGTGCTAGAGATCGAGGCACAGATTCGCAGTATTTT. This encodes CSARDRGTDSQYF.

The gene calls are TRBV19 and TRBJ1-2; 8 bases map to TRBD1. Trimming removed 2 bases from V and 4 bases from J; junction bases left unmatched: 12. This CDR3 has 17 residues. In germline, CDR1 is LNHDA, CDR2 SQIVND (reference sequence). CDR3 in amino acids: CASSISPVDREVYGYTF. The CDR3 DNA reads as TGTGCCAGTAGTATATCCCCAGTGGACAGGGAGGTCTATGGCTACACCTTC.